These 8 T cell receptor beta chains came from one sample sequenced in a study of regulatory T cells. No antigen has been assigned to these receptors. Study-wide results and caveats: In CD3G-deficient patients, conventional CD4+ T cells were enriched for hydrophobic CDR3 residues at positions 6 and 7.

The primer mix had 52 TRBV and 13 TRBJ primers. Measured with immunoSEQ multiplex PCR; TCRdb has only the in-frame clones, and not every one. The sample contains approximately 40,000 clones, approximately 90% of which appear only once. The specimen sequenced was conventional CD4+ T cells sorted from blood. The receptors originated from a person aged 18 to 30 with CD3G deficiency.

The V gene is TRBV12-5, the J gene TRBJ1-2; no clear D gene. With 1 base removed from V and 8 bases from J, the gap between germline ends came to 20 bases. This CDR3 spans 16 amino acids. In germline, CDR1 is LGHNT, CDR2 FRNRAP. CDR3 loop: CASGLEFIGPPRGYTF. In nucleotides, the CDR3 is TGTGCTAGTGGTTTGGAATTTATTGGGCCCCCGAGGGGCTACACCTTC.

The rearrangement links TRBV28 to TRBJ2-7; 9 nucleotides align to TRBD2. The CDR3 contains 17 residues. The trim removed 5 bases at V and 1 base at J, leaving 12 bases unmatched. In germline, CDR1 is MDHEN, CDR2 SYDVKM. The CDR3 DNA is TGTGCCAGCAGTCCATGGATTAGCGGGAGCGTTTCCTACGAGCAGTACTTC. Translating gives CASSPWISGSVSYEQYF.

The chain combines TRBV7-2 with TRBJ2-1; unclear D gene. The CDR3 is made up of 13 amino acids. The ends were cut back, 3 bases at V and 4 bases at J, with 7 bases in the middle. The germline V gene encodes CDR1 SGHTA and CDR2 FQGNSA. The CDR3: CASSLAVYNEQFF. The CDR3 nucleotides read TGTGCCAGCAGCTTGGCAGTGTACAATGAGCAGTTCTTC.

The gene calls are TRBV5-1 and TRBJ1-2; no firm D call. The CDR3 runs to 13 residues. V lost 5 bases and J lost 3, with 11 bases in between. Germline-derived CDR1 and CDR2 are SGHRS and YFSETQ. The CDR3 is CASSSDGDYGYTF. The CDR3 DNA is TGCGCCAGCAGTTCGGACGGGGACTATGGCTACACCTTC.

The V call is TRBV7-9, the J call TRBJ2-3; 8 bases map to TRBD1. CDR1 SEHNR and CDR2 FQNEAQ come from the germline V gene (reference sequence). The V gene end was trimmed by 3 bases and the J gene end by 1 base; junction bases not matched to a gene: 0. CDR3 size: 14 residues. The CDR3: CASSLGQGTDTQYF. CDR3 coding DNA: TGTGCCAGCAGCTTGGGACAGGGCACAGATACGCAGTATTTT.

This clone has more than one count but fewer than ten. The V gene is TRBV5-1, the J gene TRBJ1-1; D not resolved. From germline, CDR1 is SGHRS and CDR2 YFSETQ. CDR3 length: 14 amino acids. V lost 0 bases, J lost 4 bases, and 10 bases lay in between. CDR3 residues: CASSLAQTGTEAFF. CDR3 nucleotides: TGCGCCAGCAGCTTGGCCCAGACCGGCACTGAAGCTTTCTTT.

The rearrangement links TRBV5-1 to TRBJ2-2, with a tentative D call TRBD1 (6 bases). CDR3 length equals 14 residues. Germline CDR1 reads SGHRS; CDR2 reads YFSETQ. Trimming pared 7 bases from V and 3 bases from J, leaving 13 bases between. CDR3 bases: TGCGCCAGCGGGGCAGGGGACGACACCGGGGAGCTGTTTTTT. Protein sequence: CASGAGDDTGELFF.

The V and J genes are TRBV5-1 and TRBJ2-1; D may be TRBD2 (6 bases). V dropped 3 bases and J dropped 7 bases, with 8 bases sitting between them. CDR1 SGHRS and CDR2 YFSETQ come from the germline V gene. CDR3 size: 12 residues. The CDR3 DNA sequence: TGCGCCAGCAGCTCTGGGGGGAATGAGCAGTTCTTC. Protein product: CASSSGGNEQFF.